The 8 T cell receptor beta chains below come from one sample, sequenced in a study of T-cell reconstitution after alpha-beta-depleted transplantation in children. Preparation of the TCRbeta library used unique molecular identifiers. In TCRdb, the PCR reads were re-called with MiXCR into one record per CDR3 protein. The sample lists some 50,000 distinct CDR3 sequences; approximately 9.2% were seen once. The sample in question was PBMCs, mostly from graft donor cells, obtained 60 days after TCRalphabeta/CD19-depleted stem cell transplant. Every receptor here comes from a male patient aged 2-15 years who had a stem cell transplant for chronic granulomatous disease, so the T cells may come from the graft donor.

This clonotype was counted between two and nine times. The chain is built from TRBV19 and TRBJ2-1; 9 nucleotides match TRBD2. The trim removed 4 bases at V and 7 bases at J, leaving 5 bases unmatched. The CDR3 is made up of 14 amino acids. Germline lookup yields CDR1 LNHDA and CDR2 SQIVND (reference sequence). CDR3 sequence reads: CASSTGTSSNEQFF. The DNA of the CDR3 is TGTGCCAGTAGTACCGGGACTAGCAGTAATGAGCAGTTCTTC.

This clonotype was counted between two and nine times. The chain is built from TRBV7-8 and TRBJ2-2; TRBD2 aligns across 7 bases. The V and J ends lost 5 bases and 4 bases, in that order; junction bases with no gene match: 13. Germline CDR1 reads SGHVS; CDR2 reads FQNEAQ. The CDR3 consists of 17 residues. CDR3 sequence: CASSARVGRGTTGELFF. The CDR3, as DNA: TGTGCCAGCAGCGCCAGGGTCGGGCGGGGGACCACCGGGGAGCTGTTTTTT.

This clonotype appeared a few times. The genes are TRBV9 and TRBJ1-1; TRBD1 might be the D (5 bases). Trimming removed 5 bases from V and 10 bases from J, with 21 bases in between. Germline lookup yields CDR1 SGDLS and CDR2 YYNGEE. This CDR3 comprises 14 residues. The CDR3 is CASSAGPSSGGAFF. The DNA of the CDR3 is TGTGCCAGCAGTGCGGGACCTTCGTCGGGGGGAGCTTTCTTT.

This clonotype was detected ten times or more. The CDR3 DNA reads TGTGCCAGCAGCGTAGCGAGCCCAGATACGCAGTATTTT. It yields the protein CASSVASPDTQYF. The chain has TRBV9 and TRBJ2-3, with unresolved D. CDR1 SGDLS and CDR2 YYNGEE come from the germline V gene. The CDR3 is 13 residues long. Trimming left V 0 bases short and J 4 bases short, with 6 bases between.

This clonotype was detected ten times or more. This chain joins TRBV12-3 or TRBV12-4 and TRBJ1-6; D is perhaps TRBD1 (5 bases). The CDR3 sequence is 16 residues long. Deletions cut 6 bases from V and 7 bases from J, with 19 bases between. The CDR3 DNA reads TGTGCCAGCAGCCCCCGCGCGAGGGGAGGGAATTCACCCCTCCACTTT. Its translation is CASSPRARGGNSPLHF.

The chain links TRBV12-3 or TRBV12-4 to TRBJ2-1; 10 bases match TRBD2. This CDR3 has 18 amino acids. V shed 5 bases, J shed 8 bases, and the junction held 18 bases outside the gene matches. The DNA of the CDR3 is TGTGCCAGCAGTCCAGGGAGATTAAGGAGCGGGAGGGCCGATGAGCAGTTCTTC. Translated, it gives CASSPGRLRSGRADEQFF.

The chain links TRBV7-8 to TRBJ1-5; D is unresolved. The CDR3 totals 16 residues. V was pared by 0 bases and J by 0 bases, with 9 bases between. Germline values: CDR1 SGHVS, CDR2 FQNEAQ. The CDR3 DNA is TGTGCCAGCAGCTTAGCGATTGGCAGTAGCAATCAGCCCCAGCATTTT. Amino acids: CASSLAIGSSNQPQHF. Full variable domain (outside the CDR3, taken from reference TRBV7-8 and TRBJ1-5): GAGVSQSPRYKVAKRGQDVALRCDPISGHVSLFWYQQALGQGPEFLTYFQNEAQLDKSGLPSDRFFAERPEGSVSTLKIQRTQQEDSAVYLCASSLAIGSSNQPQHFGDGTRLSIL.

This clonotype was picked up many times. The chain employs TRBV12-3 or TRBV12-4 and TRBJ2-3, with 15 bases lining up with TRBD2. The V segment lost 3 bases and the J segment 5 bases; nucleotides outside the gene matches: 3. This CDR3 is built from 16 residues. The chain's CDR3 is CASSFGLAGGIDTQYF. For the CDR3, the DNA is TGTGCCAGCAGTTTCGGACTAGCGGGAGGGATAGATACGCAGTATTTT.